This TCR beta chain was recorded in a study of spatial heterogeneity in lung cancer. Time point here: blood at routine non-recurrence follow-up after resection. In each case, whole RNA from tumor, nontumor lung or frozen PBMC was sequenced unsorted. TCRdb redid the calling of the 5' RACE reads with MiXCR, one entry per CDR3 protein. The table records over 85,000 distinct CDR3 sequences, approximately 19% of them present only once. The TCR comes from a male donor with early-stage non-small cell lung cancer. The specimen was PBMCs, collected at follow-up.

Here the CDR3 DNA reads TGTGCCAGCAGAGACCTAGCGGGGGTGAACACCGGGGAGCTGTTTTTT. Translated: CASRDLAGVNTGELFF. V usage is TRBV12-3 or TRBV12-4 and J usage is TRBJ2-2, with 10 bases aligning to TRBD2. This CDR3 spans 16 amino acids. The ends lost 6 bases at V and 1 base at J; junction bases unmatched: 5.